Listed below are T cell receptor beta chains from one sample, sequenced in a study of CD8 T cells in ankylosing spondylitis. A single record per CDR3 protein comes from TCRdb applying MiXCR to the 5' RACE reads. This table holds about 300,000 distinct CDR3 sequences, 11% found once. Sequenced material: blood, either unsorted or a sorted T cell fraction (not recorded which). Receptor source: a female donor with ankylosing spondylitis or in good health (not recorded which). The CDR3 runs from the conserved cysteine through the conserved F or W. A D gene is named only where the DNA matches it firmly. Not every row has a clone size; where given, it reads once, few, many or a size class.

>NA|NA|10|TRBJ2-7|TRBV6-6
CASKDQEQYF
TGTGCCAGCAAAGACCAGGAGCAGTACTTC
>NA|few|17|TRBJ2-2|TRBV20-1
CSARVTKAGLNTGELFF
TGCAGTGCTAGAGTGACAAAGGCGGGTCTAAACACCGGGGAGCTGTTTTTT
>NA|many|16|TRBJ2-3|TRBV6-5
CASSYSSTGNTDTQYF
TGTGCCAGCAGTTACTCGAGCACAGGGAACACAGATACGCAGTATTTT
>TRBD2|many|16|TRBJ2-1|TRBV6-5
CASSFNPGLPYNEQFF
TGTGCCAGCAGTTTTAACCCGGGACTACCCTACAATGAGCAGTTCTTC
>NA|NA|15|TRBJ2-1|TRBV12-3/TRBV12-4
CASSEEGQTYNEQFF
TGTGCCAGCAGTGAGGAGGGACAGACCTACAATGAGCAGTTCTTC
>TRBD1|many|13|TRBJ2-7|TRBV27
CASSLRTGEEQYF
TGTGCCAGCAGTTTACGGACAGGGGAAGAGCAGTACTTC
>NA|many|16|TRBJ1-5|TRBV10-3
CAISDPGLLTDQPQHF
TGTGCCATCAGTGACCCCGGACTCCTAACGGATCAGCCCCAGCATTTT
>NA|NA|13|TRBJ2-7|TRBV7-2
CASSDRGPTEQYF
TGTGCCAGCTCCGATCGGGGCCCTACTGAGCAGTACTTC
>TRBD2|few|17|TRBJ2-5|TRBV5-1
CASSPAVSLAEQETQYF
TGCGCCAGCAGCCCCGCGGTTTCACTAGCGGAACAAGAGACCCAGTACTTC
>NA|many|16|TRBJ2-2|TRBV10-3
CAIRPTGSMDTGELFF
TGTGCCATCAGACCTACAGGGTCTATGGACACCGGGGAGCTGTTTTTT
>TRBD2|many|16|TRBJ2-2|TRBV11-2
CASSLLAGVGTGELFF
TGTGCCAGCAGCCTTCTAGCGGGAGTAGGCACCGGGGAGCTGTTTTTT
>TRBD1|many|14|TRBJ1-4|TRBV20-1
CSARPQGAREKLFF
TGCAGTGCTAGACCACAGGGGGCAAGGGAAAAACTGTTTTTT
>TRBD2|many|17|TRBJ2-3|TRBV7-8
CASSLGVRREVGDTQYF
TGTGCCAGCAGCTTAGGGGTCCGGCGGGAGGTGGGAGATACGCAGTATTTT
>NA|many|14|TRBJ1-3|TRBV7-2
CASSLAGAPGTIYF
TGTGCCAGCAGCTTAGCCGGGGCCCCGGGGACCATATATTTT
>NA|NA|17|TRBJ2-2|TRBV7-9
CASSLVFGLGGTGELFF
TGTGCCAGCAGCTTAGTATTTGGTCTGGGAGGCACCGGGGAGCTGTTTTTT
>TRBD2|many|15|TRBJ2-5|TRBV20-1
CSARARSGRNETQYF
TGCAGTGCTAGGGCGAGGAGCGGGAGGAATGAGACCCAGTACTTC
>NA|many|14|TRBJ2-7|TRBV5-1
CASTPGGLTYEQYF
TGCGCCAGCACTCCTGGGGGACTCACCTACGAGCAGTACTTC
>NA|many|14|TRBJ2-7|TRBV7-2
CASSLVEGNYEQYF
TGTGCCAGCAGCTTAGTCGAGGGGAATTACGAGCAGTACTTC
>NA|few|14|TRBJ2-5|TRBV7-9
CASSLETDQETQYF
TGTGCCAGCAGCTTAGAGACAGATCAAGAGACCCAGTACTTC
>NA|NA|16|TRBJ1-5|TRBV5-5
CASSFRVGYSNQPQHF
TGTGCCAGCAGCTTCAGGGTGGGCTATAGCAATCAGCCCCAGCATTTT
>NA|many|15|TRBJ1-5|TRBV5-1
CASSQGTEGHQPQHF
TGCGCCAGCAGCCAAGGGACCGAGGGGCATCAGCCCCAGCATTTT
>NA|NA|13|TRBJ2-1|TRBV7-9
CASSLDEENVQFF
TGTGCCAGCAGCTTAGATGAGGAGAATGTGCAGTTCTTC
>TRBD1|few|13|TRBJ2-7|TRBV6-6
CASSQQGLYEQYF
TGTGCCAGCAGTCAACAGGGGCTCTACGAGCAGTACTTC
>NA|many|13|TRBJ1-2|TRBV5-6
CASRSDRAYGYTF
TGTGCCAGCAGATCCGACAGAGCCTATGGCTACACCTTC